Listed here are 30 T cell receptor beta chains from one sample, sequenced in a study of vaccination and CD4 T cells after COVID-19 (dated by TCRdb to the early 2020s). Libraries came from PCR. This sample was sequenced with an Illumina iSeq 100. TCR sequencing of DNA from cultured CD4+ T cells used the Oncomine TCR Beta short-read assay at the Johns Hopkins FTIC core. Using fastp trimming at Q25 and MiXCR clonotype assembly, TCRdb reanalyzed the public sequencing data and kept in-frame beta chains. Each entry is one CDR3 protein sequence, shown with its most common DNA and genes. A total of some 10,000 distinct CDR3 sequences appear in this sample, more than 65% of them only once. Of the sample, about an eighth is held by the ten largest clones. In the paper's terms, the treatment or condition label means: roughly 10-day PBMC culture with coronavirus spike peptide pools or control peptides (ViraFEST assay).

No cognate antigen is known for these TCRs. Source material: CD4+ T cells from blood, cultured in vitro. These receptors were taken from a human donor who had recovered from COVID-19.

The chain has TRBV6-2 or TRBV6-3 and TRBJ2-7; D might be TRBD1 or TRBD2, each matching 5 bases. The length of the CDR3 is 15 residues. In germline, CDR1 is MNHEY, CDR2 SVGEGT. V lost 5 bases to trimming and J lost 3 bases, with 17 bases between them. The CDR3 here is CASSKWDGVSYEQYF. CDR3 bases: TGTGCCAGCAGTAAGTGGGACGGGGTAAGCTACGAGCAGTACTTC.

CDR3 amino acids: CASTGSGSAQHF. CDR3 DNA sequence: TGTGCCAGCACGGGATCCGGGTCCGCCCAGCATTTT. This rearrangement joins TRBV12-3 or TRBV12-4 to TRBJ1-5, with D unresolved. Trimming took off 7 bases at V and 11 bases at J, with 15 bases between the two ends. CDR3 size: 12 residues.

The V and J genes are TRBV15 and TRBJ1-5; weak D call: TRBD1 (5 bases). Germline CDR1 is LNHNV and CDR2 is YYDKDF (reference sequence). This CDR3 is built from 16 residues. The ends were cut back, 1 base at V and 2 bases at J, with 12 bases in the middle. CDR3 in DNA: TGTGCCACCAGCAGAGGGGGGAGCCGGGGCAATCAGCCCCAGCATTTT. This encodes CATSRGGSRGNQPQHF.

There are a few counts of this clonotype. This chain links TRBV20-1 with TRBJ2-7, with a tentative D call TRBD2 (6 bases). The CDR3 has 12 residues. V was cut by 3 bases and J by 4 bases, with 10 bases left in between. CDR1 is DFQATT and CDR2 is SNEGSKA in the germline V gene (reference sequence). The CDR3 protein is CSASFREYEQYF. The CDR3 coding sequence is TGCAGTGCTAGTTTCCGGGAGTACGAGCAGTACTTC.

The chain employs TRBV20-1 and TRBJ1-3, with unresolved D. Trimming left V 6 bases short and J 0 bases short, with 9 bases between. Germline V gene sequence: CDR1 DFQATT, CDR2 SNEGSKA (reference sequence). This CDR3 has 13 residues. CDR3 protein: CSARRSSGNTIYF. The CDR3 DNA sequence: TGCAGTGCCCGGAGAAGCTCTGGAAACACCATATATTTT.

The rearrangement links TRBV10-3 to TRBJ2-1; tentative D call: TRBD1 (7 bases). The CDR3 spans 18 residues. Trimming left V 8 bases short and J 0 bases short, with 23 bases between. Germline-derived CDR1 and CDR2 are ENHRY and SYGVKD. The DNA of the CDR3 is TGTGCCATCGCGGAGGGGGCCCAGGCGGGCCACTCCTACAATGAGCAGTTCTTC. Its protein product is CAIAEGAQAGHSYNEQFF.

The CDR3 DNA reads as TGTGCCAGCAGCCCAGGGTATGGCTACACCTTC. Translated, it gives CASSPGYGYTF. The chain has TRBV12-3 or TRBV12-4 and TRBJ1-2; D may be TRBD1 (5 bases). Between the trimmed V and J ends, which lost 6 bases and 5 bases, there was a span of 7 bases. This CDR3 region has 11 residues.

This clonotype was counted once. The chain combines TRBV20-1 with TRBJ1-5; D may be TRBD1 (5 bases). Germline-derived CDR1 and CDR2 are DFQATT and SNEGSKA (reference sequence). The V and J ends lost 5 bases and 5 bases respectively, with 10 bases between them. This CDR3 has 12 residues. The CDR3 bases are TGCAGTGCTGCCAGGGCCCATCAGCCCCAGCATTTT. It is translated as CSAARAHQPQHF.

The V gene is TRBV20-1, the J gene TRBJ2-7; possible D gene TRBD1, 6 bases. Germline loops: CDR1 DFQATT, CDR2 SNEGSKA (reference sequence). Trimming left V 1 base short and J 2 bases short, with 12 bases between. This CDR3 contains 14 residues. The DNA of the CDR3 is TGCAGTGCTAGAGCCGGGACATTACCCTACGAGCAGTACTTC. Its protein is CSARAGTLPYEQYF.

This clonotype ranks as medium-sized (0.01 to 0.1%). V usage is TRBV20-1 and J usage is TRBJ1-5; tentative D call: TRBD1 (6 bases). CDR3 size: 16 residues. Germline V gene lookup returns CDR1 DFQATT and CDR2 SNEGSKA (reference sequence). V was pared by 0 bases and J by 6 bases, with 18 bases between. The DNA for the CDR3 is TGCAGTGCTAGAGATTTAAAGGAGGGGGGCGGTCAGCCCCAGCATTTT. Amino acids: CSARDLKEGGGQPQHF.

This clonotype is a singleton in its sample. The chain links TRBV20-1 to TRBJ2-7, with 9 bases fitting TRBD2. Per the germline V gene, CDR1 is DFQATT and CDR2 is SNEGSKA (reference sequence). The CDR3 is made up of 14 amino acids. With V trimmed by 3 bases and J by 4 bases, 7 bases remained unmatched. DNA of the CDR3: TGCAGTGCTAGTGGGCTAGCGGGACTTTACGAGCAGTACTTC. It translates to CSASGLAGLYEQYF.

V is TRBV24-1 and J is TRBJ2-7; unclear D gene. Germline CDR1 reads KGHDR; CDR2 reads SFDVKD. The CDR3 runs 13 residues. V shed 4 bases and J shed 2 bases, with 8 bases lying between them. CDR3 sequence: CATSETGAYEQYF. CDR3 nucleotide sequence: TGTGCCACCAGTGAGACCGGCGCCTACGAGCAGTACTTC.

V and J are TRBV6-2 or TRBV6-3 and TRBJ1-2; TRBD1 is a possible D gene (5 bases). This CDR3 has 19 amino acids. Germline CDR1 reads MNHEY; CDR2 reads SVGEGT. Trimming pared 2 bases from V and 4 bases from J, leaving 26 bases between. Here the CDR3 reads CASSYVGGYISELGYGYTF. The CDR3 DNA reads TGTGCCAGCAGTTACGTTGGGGGATACATCTCAGAGCTTGGCTATGGCTACACCTTC.

The chain employs TRBV11-1 and TRBJ2-7, with unresolved D. The ends were cut back, 2 bases at V and 1 base at J, with 9 bases in the middle. The CDR3 loop spans 14 amino acids. Germline V gene sequence: CDR1 SGHAT, CDR2 FQDESV (reference sequence). CDR3 residues: CASSLPRLSYEQYF. Written as DNA, the CDR3 is TGTGCCAGCAGCTTACCCAGGTTGTCCTACGAGCAGTACTTC. The whole variable domain, remainder taken from reference TRBV11-1 and TRBJ2-7, is EAEVAQSPRYKITEKSQAVAFWCDPISGHATLYWYRQILGQGPELLVQFQDESVVDDSQLPKDRFSAERLKGVDSTLKIQPAELGDSAMYLCASSLPRLSYEQYFGPGTRLTVT.

The genes are TRBV6-1 and TRBJ1-5; D is perhaps TRBD1 (6 bases). V lost 7 bases and J lost 1, with 14 bases in between. CDR3 length: 15 residues. Looked up from germline, CDR1 is MNHNS and CDR2 is SASEGT. CDR3 DNA sequence: TGTGCCAGCAAGTTCAGGGGCGAGAGCAATCAGCCCCAGCATTTT. Its protein product is CASKFRGESNQPQHF.

This clonotype came up a few times. The J gene is TRBJ1-2, the V gene TRBV20-1, with 8 bases identical to TRBD1. Germline V gene sequence: CDR1 DFQATT, CDR2 SNEGSKA (reference sequence). The CDR3 contains 15 residues. With V trimmed by 6 bases and J by 0 bases, 9 bases remained unmatched. The CDR3 loop is CSAADRATANYGYTF. As DNA, the CDR3 is TGCAGTGCCGCGGACAGGGCGACAGCTAACTATGGCTACACCTTC.

This clonotype appeared a single time. Germline and junction disagree at one end, which may indicate a read error. J is TRBJ2-3 and V is TRBV7-9; weak D call: TRBD2 (6 bases). This CDR3 is built from 17 residues. Germline values: CDR1 SEHNR, CDR2 FQNEAQ (reference sequence). CDR3 residues: CASSQERGLYEGDTQYF. The CDR3 nucleotides are TGCGCCAGCAGCCAAGAGAGGGGACTTTATGAAGGGGATACGCAGTATTTT.

This clonotype was seen a handful of times. This chain links TRBV20-1 with TRBJ2-1; D ambiguous. The ends were cut back, 3 bases at V and 4 bases at J, with 19 bases in the middle. The CDR3 has 16 amino acids. Germline CDR1 reads DFQATT; CDR2 reads SNEGSKA (reference sequence). The CDR3 region has the DNA TGCAGTGCTAGTGCCGAAAACTACAGCCCTTACAATGAGCAGTTCTTC. Translated: CSASAENYSPYNEQFF.

The chain combines TRBV20-1 with TRBJ1-6; D remains unclear. V was trimmed by 3 bases and J by 2 bases, leaving 11 bases between them. This CDR3 comprises 15 residues. Germline CDR1 is DFQATT and CDR2 is SNEGSKA (reference sequence). Here the CDR3 DNA reads TGCAGTGCTAGTATCGGGGTGACCTATAATTCACCCCTCCACTTT. This encodes CSASIGVTYNSPLHF.

This clonotype has more than one count but fewer than ten. The chain couples TRBV6-1 to TRBJ1-5, with a possible D match to TRBD1 (6 bases). The germline V gene encodes CDR1 MNHNS and CDR2 SASEGT. There are 13 residues in the CDR3. V lost 6 bases to trimming and J lost 5 bases, with 11 bases between them. CDR3 sequence (DNA): TGTGCCAGCAGCCCCACAGGGTATCAGCCCCAGCATTTT. Translating gives CASSPTGYQPQHF.

V and J are TRBV20-1 and TRBJ1-1; a weak D match, TRBD1 (6 bases). V was clipped by 3 bases and J by 1 base, with 18 bases between them. CDR1 DFQATT and CDR2 SNEGSKA come from the germline V gene (reference sequence). The CDR3 has 16 residues. The CDR3: CSASSVFGQRNTEAFF. The DNA of the CDR3 is TGCAGTGCTAGTTCAGTATTCGGACAGAGGAACACTGAAGCTTTCTTT.

This chain joins TRBV7-2 and TRBJ2-5; TRBD2 matches 15 bases. The germline V gene encodes CDR1 SGHTA and CDR2 FQGNSA. The CDR3 has 18 amino acids. V dropped 5 bases and J dropped 4; count of bases not matched to a gene: 11. The CDR3 region has the DNA TGTGCCAGCAGCCCTCCCGGACTAGCGGGAGGGGGGGGAGAGACCCAGTACTTC. Amino acid sequence: CASSPPGLAGGGGETQYF.

The chain has TRBV7-2 and TRBJ1-5; 9 bases fit TRBD1. The CDR3 sequence is 17 residues long. The ends lost 1 base at V and 6 bases at J; junction bases unmatched: 10. Germline-derived CDR1 and CDR2 are SGHTA and FQGNSA. The CDR3 DNA sequence: TGTGCCAGCAGCTTAGGTCTGGACAGGGGATTGGGTCAGCCCCAGCATTTT. Translated, it gives CASSLGLDRGLGQPQHF.

The chain recombines TRBV3-1 with TRBJ1-1, with D uncertain. Germline loops: CDR1 LGHDT, CDR2 YNNKEL (reference sequence). This CDR3 contains 11 residues. V lost 6 bases and J 5 bases, leaving 7 bases between the germline ends. The DNA for the CDR3 is TGTGCCAGCAGGGCGGCAACTGAAGCTTTCTTT. Translating gives CASRAATEAFF.

The chain recombines TRBV6-2 or TRBV6-3 with TRBJ2-5; D gene unclear. Per germline, CDR1 MNHEY and CDR2 SVGEGT. The V and J ends lost 6 bases and 5 bases respectively, with 7 bases between them. The length of the CDR3 is 11 residues. The CDR3 nucleotides are TGTGCCAGCAGCCCCGAGGAGACCCAGTACTTC. It specifies CASSPEETQYF.

The chain carries TRBV6-1 and TRBJ1-1, with D maybe TRBD1 (5 bases). The ends were cut back, 1 base at V and 0 bases at J, with 9 bases in the middle. The germline CDR1 and CDR2 sequences are MNHNS and SASEGT. The length of the CDR3 is 15 residues. Here the CDR3 DNA reads TGTGCCAGCAGTGAAGGTGGACATATGAACACTGAAGCTTTCTTT. As protein: CASSEGGHMNTEAFF.

The V call is TRBV7-2, the J call TRBJ2-3; no reliable D call. Per the germline V gene, CDR1 is SGHTA and CDR2 is FQGNSA. CDR3 size: 14 residues. Trimming stripped 3 bases from V and 4 bases from J, with 11 bases between. The CDR3: CASSLSHLPDTQYF. Here the CDR3 DNA reads TGTGCCAGCAGCTTGAGTCATCTACCAGATACGCAGTATTTT.

This clonotype was seen only once. This chain uses TRBV7-2 with TRBJ1-6; 7 bases match TRBD1. V lost 6 bases, J lost 7 bases, and 9 bases stayed unmatched. CDR1 and CDR2 (germline): SGHTA, FQGNSA. The CDR3 is 15 residues long. The CDR3 region has the DNA TGTGCCAGCAGATCTAGACAGGGCGCCAATTCACCCCTCCACTTT. Protein sequence: CASRSRQGANSPLHF.

The chain carries TRBV24-1 and TRBJ1-5; D call uncertain. The CDR3 sequence is 12 residues long. Trimming pared 4 bases from V and 4 bases from J, leaving 4 bases between. Germline CDR1 and CDR2: KGHDR and SFDVKD. The CDR3 is CATSEGNQPQHF. CDR3 sequence (DNA): TGTGCCACCAGTGAGGGGAATCAGCCCCAGCATTTT.

In its sample, this clonotype was seen a few times. The chain has TRBV20-1 and TRBJ1-2; 12 nucleotides line up with TRBD1. CDR3 length: 15 residues. In germline, CDR1 is DFQATT, CDR2 SNEGSKA (reference sequence). The V and J ends lost 0 bases and 7 bases, in that order; junction bases with no gene match: 6. The CDR3 reads CSARDRGQGASGYTF. The CDR3 nucleotides are TGCAGTGCTAGAGATAGGGGACAGGGGGCGAGTGGCTACACCTTC.